This T cell receptor (beta chain) was recorded in a study of T cell repertoires in cytomegalovirus infection. About the study: Newly reported HLA-C-restricted and thoroughly characterized HLA-B-restricted CMV epitopes were employed. Broader study findings: Ex vivo responses were dominated by HLA-C-restricted CMV-specific TCR beta clonotypes. Based on cumulative public TCR beta family frequency, carriers of CMV plus the relevant HLA were identified.

Regarding this clonotype: Its antigen is undetermined.

TCRdb re-called the reads through MiXCR, storing one row per CDR3 protein. The sample carries tens of thousands of distinct CDR3 sequences, about 19% recorded once. The germline V gene encodes CDR1 SGHVS and CDR2 FQNEAQ. Losses at the gene ends were 5 bases for V and 3 bases for J; bases not matched to a gene: 8. The CDR3 runs 16 residues. This TCR derives from a human donor in good health (CMV status not recorded). Some clones in this sample may be carry-over from other donors' samples. This chain connects TRBV7-8 to TRBJ2-3; 10 bases line up with TRBD2. The material sequenced was CD8+ T cells from cultured PBMCs, taken from culture after CMV antigen stimulation. CDR3 protein: CASSTPPSGGTDTQYF. In nucleotides, the CDR3 is TGTGCCAGCAGCACCCCCCCTAGCGGGGGTACAGATACGCAGTATTTT.